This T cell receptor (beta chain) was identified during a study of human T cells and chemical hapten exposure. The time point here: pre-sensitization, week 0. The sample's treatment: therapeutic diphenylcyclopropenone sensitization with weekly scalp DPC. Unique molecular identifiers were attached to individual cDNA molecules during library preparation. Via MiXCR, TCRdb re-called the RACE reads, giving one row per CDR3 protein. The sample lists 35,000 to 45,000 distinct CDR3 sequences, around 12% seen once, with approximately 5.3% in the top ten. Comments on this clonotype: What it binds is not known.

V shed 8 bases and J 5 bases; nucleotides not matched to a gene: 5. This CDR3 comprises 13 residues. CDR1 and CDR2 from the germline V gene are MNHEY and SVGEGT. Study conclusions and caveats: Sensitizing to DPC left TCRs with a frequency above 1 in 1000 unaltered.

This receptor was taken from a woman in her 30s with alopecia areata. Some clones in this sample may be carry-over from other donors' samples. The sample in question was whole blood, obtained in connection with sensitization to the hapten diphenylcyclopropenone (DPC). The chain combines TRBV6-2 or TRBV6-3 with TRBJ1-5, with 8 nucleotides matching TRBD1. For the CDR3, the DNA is TGTGCCAGCGAAGGACAGGGCTATCAGCCCCAGCATTTT. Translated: CASEGQGYQPQHF.